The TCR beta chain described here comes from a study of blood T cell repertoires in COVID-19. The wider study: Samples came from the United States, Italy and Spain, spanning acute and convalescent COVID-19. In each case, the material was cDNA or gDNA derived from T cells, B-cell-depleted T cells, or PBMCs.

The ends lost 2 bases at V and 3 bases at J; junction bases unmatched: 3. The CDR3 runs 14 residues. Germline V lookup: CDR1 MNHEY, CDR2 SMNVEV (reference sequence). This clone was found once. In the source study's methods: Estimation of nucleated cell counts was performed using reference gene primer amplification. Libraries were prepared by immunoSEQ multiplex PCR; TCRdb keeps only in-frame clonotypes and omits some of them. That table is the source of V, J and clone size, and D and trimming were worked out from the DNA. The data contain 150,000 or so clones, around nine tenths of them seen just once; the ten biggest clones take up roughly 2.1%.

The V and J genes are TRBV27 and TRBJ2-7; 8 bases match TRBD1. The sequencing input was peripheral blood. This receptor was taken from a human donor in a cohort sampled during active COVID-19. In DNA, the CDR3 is TGTGCCAGCAGTTTACAGGGGGCGGACTACGAGCAGTACTTC. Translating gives CASSLQGADYEQYF.